A single sample gave rise to the 31 T cell receptor beta chains below, sequenced in a study of vaccination and CD4 T cells after COVID-19. These receptors are not linked to any known antigen. At the Johns Hopkins FTIC core, DNA taken from cultured CD4+ T cells was sequenced by way of the Oncomine TCR Beta short-read assay. TCRdb re-called the PCR reads with MiXCR, one entry per CDR3 protein. The sample has about 10,000 distinct CDR3 sequences; roughly half are singletons. Specified treatment: approximately nine-day PBMC culture with coronavirus spike peptide pools or control peptides (ViraFEST assay). Sequenced: CD4+ T cells from blood, cultured in vitro. These receptor sequences come from a human donor who had recovered from COVID-19.

This clonotype has only a few counts. The CDR3 nucleotides are TGTGCCACCAGCCCCGGGGGGGGGATCTACGAGCAGTACTTC. Protein: CATSPGGGIYEQYF. The rearrangement links TRBV15 to TRBJ2-7; 8 bases are a match to TRBD2. This CDR3 comprises 14 residues. Germline values: CDR1 LNHNV, CDR2 YYDKDF (reference sequence). The V and J ends lost 5 bases and 3 bases, in that order; junction bases with no gene match: 6.

The chain uses TRBV11-3 and TRBJ2-7; D is possibly TRBD2 (5 bases). Germline V gene lookup returns CDR1 SGHNT and CDR2 YENEEA. V lost 2 bases, J lost 1 base, and 9 bases lay in between. CDR3 length: 14 amino acids. This CDR3 is CASSLTSGSYEQYF. The CDR3 nucleotides are TGTGCCAGCAGCTTAACTTCGGGGTCCTACGAGCAGTACTTC.

This chain joins TRBV6-1 and TRBJ2-3; tentative D call: TRBD1 (6 bases). The ends were cut back, 4 bases at V and 4 bases at J, with 12 bases in the middle. The CDR3 loop spans 14 amino acids. The germline V gene has CDR1 MNHNS and CDR2 SASEGT. For the CDR3, the DNA is TGTGCCAGCAGTGTAACAGGGAAAGCAGATACGCAGTATTTT. It yields the protein CASSVTGKADTQYF.

In this sample, this clonotype turned up once. The chain joins TRBV12-3 or TRBV12-4 to TRBJ1-1; 9 nucleotides line up with TRBD1. The trim removed 5 bases at V and 0 bases at J, leaving 1 base unmatched. This CDR3 spans 14 amino acids. The CDR3: CASSRQGVNTEAFF. CDR3 coding DNA: TGTGCCAGCAGTAGACAGGGGGTGAACACTGAAGCTTTCTTT.

Only a few counts were recorded for this clonotype. The V and J genes are TRBV19 and TRBJ1-2; no firm D call. Per the germline V gene, CDR1 is LNHDA and CDR2 is SQIVND (reference sequence). V dropped 7 bases and J dropped 4 bases, with 19 bases sitting between them. The CDR3 is made up of 15 amino acids. This chain's CDR3 is CASTPSGGNAYGYTF. The CDR3 coding sequence is TGTGCCAGTACCCCATCTGGTGGGAACGCCTATGGCTACACCTTC.

The CDR3 sequence is CASSLVPSGVYEQYF. The DNA of the CDR3 is TGTGCCAGCAGCTTGGTGCCTAGCGGGGTTTACGAGCAGTACTTC. The rearrangement links TRBV5-6 to TRBJ2-7; the match to TRBD2 covers 9 bases. Germline CDR1 reads SGHDT; CDR2 reads YYEEEE. The CDR3 is 15 residues long. With V trimmed by 0 bases and J by 4 bases, 5 bases remained unmatched.

The table lists this clonotype with a few counts. J is TRBJ1-5 and V is TRBV12-3 or TRBV12-4, with D unclear. The CDR3 length is 13 residues. Trimming shortened V by 1 base and J by 4 bases, and 5 bases separated the two germline ends. CDR3 bases: TGTGCCAGCAGTTTAGAGGTTAATCAGCCCCAGCATTTT. Its protein is CASSLEVNQPQHF.

In this sample, this clonotype turned up a few times. The chain links TRBV6-1 to TRBJ1-2; D is uncertain. V was shortened by 7 bases and J by 4 bases, with 13 bases between the two germline ends. The CDR3 spans 13 residues. Germline loops: CDR1 MNHNS, CDR2 SASEGT. The chain's CDR3 is CASMRTGGYGYTF. CDR3 coding DNA: TGTGCCAGCATGCGGACCGGCGGCTATGGCTACACCTTC.

J is TRBJ2-7 and V is TRBV6-5; D is possibly TRBD1 (6 bases). Germline V gene lookup returns CDR1 MNHEY and CDR2 SVGAGI. V was clipped by 0 bases and J by 4 bases, with 22 bases between them. The CDR3 sequence is 18 residues long. The CDR3 here is CASSYSWINRDILYEQYF. Here the CDR3 DNA reads TGTGCCAGCAGTTACTCGTGGATCAACCGGGACATATTATACGAGCAGTACTTC.

The chain joins TRBV10-3 to TRBJ2-5, with 14 bases fitting TRBD2. The CDR3 is 18 amino acids. Trimming cost V 3 bases and J 4 bases; bases outside gene matches: 10. CDR1 is ENHRY and CDR2 is SYGVKD in the germline V gene. The CDR3 DNA sequence: TGTGCCATCAGTGAACGACTAGCGGGGGGGCTCGGAGGAGAGACCCAGTACTTC. Translating it yields CAISERLAGGLGGETQYF.

The V call is TRBV6-1, the J call TRBJ2-5; no firm D call. The CDR3 extends over 14 amino acids. V lost 2 bases to trimming and J lost 9 bases, with 16 bases between them. Germline V gives CDR1 MNHNS, CDR2 SASEGT. The CDR3 DNA sequence: TGTGCCAGCAGTGAACGGACCGCCTCGGTGTCCCAGTACTTC. Translating it yields CASSERTASVSQYF.

J is TRBJ2-3 and V is TRBV18; no reliable D call. The CDR3 sequence is 12 residues long. The germline CDR1 and CDR2 sequences are KGHSH and LQKENI. Trimming left V 3 bases short and J 2 bases short, with 3 bases between. The CDR3 DNA reads TGTGCCAGCTCACCGGACACAGATACGCAGTATTTT. Its protein product is CASSPDTDTQYF.

The chain carries TRBV5-1 and TRBJ2-7, with 9 bases aligning to TRBD1. Germline CDR1 SGHRS, CDR2 YFSETQ. Unmatched junction bases numbered 4, after V lost 6 bases and J lost 3 bases. The CDR3 runs to 13 residues. CDR3 in DNA: TGCGCCAGCAAGGGACAGGGAGTCTACGAGCAGTACTTC. This gives the protein CASKGQGVYEQYF.

This clonotype occurred a few times. The chain uses TRBV5-1 and TRBJ2-5, with D possibly being TRBD2 (5 bases). V was pared by 4 bases and J by 5 bases, with 15 bases between. The germline CDR1 and CDR2 sequences are SGHRS and YFSETQ. This CDR3 contains 14 residues. The CDR3 region is CASSPPGMGETQYF. CDR3 sequence (DNA): TGCGCCAGCAGCCCGCCCGGGATGGGGGAGACCCAGTACTTC.

V usage is TRBV18 and J usage is TRBJ2-1; 14 nucleotides agree with TRBD2. V gave up 3 bases and J gave up 2 bases; unmatched junction bases: 6. This CDR3 spans 18 amino acids. Germline CDR1 KGHSH, CDR2 LQKENI. CDR3 sequence (DNA): TGTGCCAGCTCACCTCCCGGACTAGCGGGGGGCCCCTACAATGAGCAGTTCTTC. It yields the protein CASSPPGLAGGPYNEQFF.

This chain links TRBV12-3 or TRBV12-4 with TRBJ1-5, with TRBD1 as a possible D gene (6 bases). The V gene lost 5 bases and the J gene lost 4 bases, with 18 bases spanning the gap. The CDR3 runs to 16 residues. The CDR3 DNA reads TGTGCCAGCAGTCTTTCCCGGGACAAGGGGAATCAGCCCCAGCATTTT. Translated, it gives CASSLSRDKGNQPQHF.

This chain connects TRBV28 to TRBJ1-6; a weak D match, TRBD1 (5 bases). CDR1 and CDR2 (germline): MDHEN, SYDVKM. V lost 8 bases to trimming and J lost 0 bases, with 23 bases between them. CDR3 length equals 19 residues. The CDR3: CASVGDQGFSPSYNSPLHF. CDR3 nucleotide sequence: TGTGCCAGCGTTGGGGATCAGGGTTTTTCTCCCTCCTATAATTCACCCCTCCACTTT. Full variable domain (outside the CDR3, taken from reference TRBV28 and TRBJ1-6): DVKVTQSSRYLVKRTGEKVFLECVQDMDHENMFWYRQDPGLGLRLIYFSYDVKMKEKGDIPEGYSVSREKKERFSLILESASTNQTSMYLCASVGDQGFSPSYNSPLHFGNGTRLTVT.

This clonotype has only a few counts. The chain joins TRBV5-5 to TRBJ1-2; tentatively, D is TRBD1 (5 bases). Trimming removed 0 bases at V and 4 bases at J, with 16 bases between. Germline CDR1 is SGHKS and CDR2 is YYEKEE (reference sequence). CDR3 length: 16 amino acids. CDR3 region: CASSLGEWGPSYGYTF. CDR3 in DNA: TGTGCCAGCAGCTTGGGGGAGTGGGGCCCGTCCTATGGCTACACCTTC. Based on the CDR3 plus reference TRBV5-5 and TRBJ1-2, the full variable domain is DAGVTQSPTHLIKTRGQQVTLRCSPISGHKSVSWYQQVLGQGPQFIFQYYEKEERGRGNFPDRFSARQFPNYSSELNVNALLLGDSALYLCASSLGEWGPSYGYTFGSGTRLTVV.

J is TRBJ2-3 and V is TRBV6-1; TRBD2 agrees at 10 bases. Trimming took 6 bases from V and 3 from J; bases not matched to a gene: 3. CDR3 length: 14 amino acids. Germline loops: CDR1 MNHNS, CDR2 SASEGT. The CDR3, as DNA: TGTGCCAGCAGGCTGGGACTAGCGACAGATACGCAGTATTTT. Its protein is CASRLGLATDTQYF.

This clonotype occurred a few times. J is TRBJ1-5 and V is TRBV19; tentatively, D is TRBD1 (6 bases). Trimming removed 5 bases at V and 1 base at J, with 9 bases between. The CDR3 sequence is 14 residues long. The V gene's germline CDR1 is LNHDA and CDR2 SQIVND (reference sequence). The DNA for the CDR3 is TGTGCCAGTAGTTCAGGACAGAGCAATCAGCCCCAGCATTTT. As protein: CASSSGQSNQPQHF.

By sample fraction, this clonotype is medium-sized. This chain connects TRBV6-5 to TRBJ1-2; the D gene is possibly TRBD1 (6 bases). Germline CDR1 and CDR2: MNHEY and SVGAGI. CDR3 length: 16 residues. V was shortened by 2 bases and J by 4 bases, with 17 bases between the two germline ends. The CDR3 protein is CASSYADGGFGYGYTF. For the CDR3, the DNA is TGTGCCAGCAGTTACGCGGATGGGGGCTTTGGCTATGGCTACACCTTC.

This clonotype was seen a handful of times. The chain recombines TRBV6-1 with TRBJ1-2; D might be TRBD1 (6 bases). Germline CDR1 is MNHNS and CDR2 is SASEGT. CDR3 length: 12 residues. The V gene lost 7 bases and the J gene lost 8 bases, with 14 bases spanning the gap. CDR3 nucleotides: TGTGCCAGCACCGGGACATCAGGGGGCTACACCTTC. It codes for CASTGTSGGYTF.

This clonotype was counted only a few times. V is TRBV6-1 and J is TRBJ1-6; possibly TRBD1 for D (6 bases). Germline assignment: CDR1 MNHNS and CDR2 SASEGT. Between the trimmed V and J ends, which lost 9 bases and 4 bases, there was a span of 16 bases. The CDR3 has 15 residues. The CDR3 DNA is TGTGCCAGTCTTGCAGGGGCCCCTTATAATTCACCCCTCCACTTT. Translated: CASLAGAPYNSPLHF.

CDR3 loop: CASTRGSEQYF. As DNA, the CDR3 is TGTGCCAGCACCAGGGGTAGCGAGCAGTACTTC. The V and J genes are TRBV6-1 and TRBJ2-7; D is possibly TRBD1 (6 bases). V was cut by 7 bases and J by 6 bases, with 10 bases left in between. The CDR3 consists of 11 residues. The germline V gene encodes CDR1 MNHNS and CDR2 SASEGT.

The chain uses TRBV2 and TRBJ1-2, with D unresolved. Trimming stripped 2 bases from V and 5 bases from J, with 9 bases between. This CDR3 is 13 amino acids long. Germline values: CDR1 SNHLY, CDR2 FYNNEI. CDR3 region: CASSETGAYGYTF. The CDR3 nucleotides read TGTGCCAGCAGTGAAACTGGCGCTTATGGCTACACCTTC.

The V call is TRBV5-1, the J call TRBJ1-2; 7 nucleotides line up with TRBD1. Germline V lookup: CDR1 SGHRS, CDR2 YFSETQ. This CDR3 is built from 15 residues. Unmatched junction bases numbered 7, after V lost 1 base and J lost 4 bases. The CDR3 spells CASSLFSGQSYGYTF. The DNA of the CDR3 is TGCGCCAGCAGCTTGTTCTCGGGACAGAGCTATGGCTACACCTTC.

The chain couples TRBV7-9 to TRBJ1-1; no clear D. The ends were cut back, 5 bases at V and 3 bases at J, with 10 bases in the middle. Germline CDR1 and CDR2: SEHNR and FQNEAQ (reference sequence). CDR3 size: 13 residues. This CDR3 reads CASSDSTYTEAFF. CDR3 coding DNA: TGTGCCAGCAGCGACTCGACCTACACTGAAGCTTTCTTT.

As DNA, the CDR3 is TGTGCCAGCAGCGCGGGACAGTCCCCCACGGAACAGTTCTTC. Protein product: CASSAGQSPTEQFF. This chain links TRBV9 with TRBJ2-1; TRBD1 aligns across 7 bases. CDR3 length: 14 amino acids. V dropped 3 bases and J dropped 13; count of bases not matched to a gene: 13. Looked up from germline, CDR1 is SGDLS and CDR2 is YYNGEE. The complete variable domain, with remaining parts taken from reference TRBV9 and TRBJ2-1, reads DSGVTQTPKHLITATGQRVTLRCSPRSGDLSVYWYQQSLDQGLQFLIQYYNGEERAKGNILERFSAQQFPDLHSELNLSSLELGDSALYFCASSAGQSPTEQFFGPGTRLTVL.

Points on this clonotype: Germline is not matched at one junction end, which may reflect a read error. The chain uses TRBV10-1 and TRBJ2-5; 11 bases align to TRBD2. CDR1 and CDR2 from the germline V gene are WNHNN and SYGVQD (reference sequence). The CDR3 is 17 residues long. This CDR3 reads CASSEGTSGGYGETQYF. The CDR3 nucleotides read TGCGCCAGCAGTGAGGGAACTAGCGGGGGATATGGAGAGACCCAGTACTTT.

The rearrangement joins TRBV20-1 to TRBJ1-6; D unresolved. The ends were cut back, 3 bases at V and 6 bases at J, with 9 bases in the middle. Germline V gene sequence: CDR1 DFQATT, CDR2 SNEGSKA (reference sequence). The CDR3 contains 13 residues. The CDR3 here is CSARAARNSPLHF. The CDR3 DNA reads TGCAGTGCTAGGGCAGCACGTAATTCACCCCTCCACTTT.

This clonotype has a handful of counts. The CDR3, as DNA: TGTGCCAGCAGCGGGACAGGGTTAGGAGAGACCCAGTACTTC. Its protein is CASSGTGLGETQYF. This sequence joins TRBV7-6 and TRBJ2-5; 9 bases line up with TRBD1. With V trimmed by 5 bases and J by 4 bases, 5 bases remained unmatched. This CDR3 comprises 14 residues. Looked up from germline, CDR1 is SGHVS and CDR2 is FNYEAQ.